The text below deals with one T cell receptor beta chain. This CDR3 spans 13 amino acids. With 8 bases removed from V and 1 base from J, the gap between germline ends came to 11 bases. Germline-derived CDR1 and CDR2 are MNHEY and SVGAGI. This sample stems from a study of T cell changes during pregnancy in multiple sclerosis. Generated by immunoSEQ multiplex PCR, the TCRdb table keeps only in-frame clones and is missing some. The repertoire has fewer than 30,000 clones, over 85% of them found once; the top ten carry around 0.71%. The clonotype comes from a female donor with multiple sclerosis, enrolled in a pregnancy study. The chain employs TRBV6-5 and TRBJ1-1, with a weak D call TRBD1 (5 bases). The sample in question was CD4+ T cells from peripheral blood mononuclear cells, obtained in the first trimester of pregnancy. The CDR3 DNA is TGTGCCAGCGGTAGACAGCCGAACACTGAAGCTTTCTTT. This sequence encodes CASGRQPNTEAFF.